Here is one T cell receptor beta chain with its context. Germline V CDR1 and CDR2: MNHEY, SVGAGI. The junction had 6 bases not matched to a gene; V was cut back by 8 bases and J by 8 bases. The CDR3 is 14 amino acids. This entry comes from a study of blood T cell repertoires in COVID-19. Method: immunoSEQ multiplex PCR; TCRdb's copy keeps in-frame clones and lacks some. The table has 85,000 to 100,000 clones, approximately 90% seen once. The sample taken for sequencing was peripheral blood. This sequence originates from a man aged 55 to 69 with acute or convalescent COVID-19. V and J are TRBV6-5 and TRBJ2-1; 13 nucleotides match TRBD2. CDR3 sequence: CASQLAGGPDEQFF. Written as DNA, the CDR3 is TGTGCCAGCCAACTAGCGGGGGGGCCGGATGAGCAGTTCTTC.